The subject of this entry is one T cell receptor beta chain. Its matching antigen is unknown. Sorted subsets were amplified in replicate PCRs using about 200 ng DNA, tens of thousands of T cell genomes. Here immunoSEQ multiplex PCR was the method, and the copy in TCRdb shows in-frame clones only, minus some. The table has about 690,000 clones, about 90% seen once. These data originate in a study of shared clonotypes between healthy human individuals. The germline CDR1 and CDR2 sequences are MRHNA and SNTAGT. The CDR3 contains 15 residues. Trimming at V came to 7 bases and at J to 1 base, leaving 6 bases not matched to a gene. The study's findings and limits: About 5.2% was the fraction of naive CD4 clonotypes found shared across a few donors.

The chain combines TRBV6-4 with TRBJ1-1, with TRBD1 identical over 10 bases. Sequenced: memory CD8+ T cells from PBMCs. Stated subset: CD45RO+ cells pooled with CCR7-negative TemRA cells. The source of this sequence is a man aged 18-30 years in good health. Some clones in this sample may be carry-over from other donors' samples. CDR3 DNA sequence: TGTGCCAGCAAGGACAGGGGGAACCCGAACACTGAAGCTTTCTTT. Translation gives CASKDRGNPNTEAFF.